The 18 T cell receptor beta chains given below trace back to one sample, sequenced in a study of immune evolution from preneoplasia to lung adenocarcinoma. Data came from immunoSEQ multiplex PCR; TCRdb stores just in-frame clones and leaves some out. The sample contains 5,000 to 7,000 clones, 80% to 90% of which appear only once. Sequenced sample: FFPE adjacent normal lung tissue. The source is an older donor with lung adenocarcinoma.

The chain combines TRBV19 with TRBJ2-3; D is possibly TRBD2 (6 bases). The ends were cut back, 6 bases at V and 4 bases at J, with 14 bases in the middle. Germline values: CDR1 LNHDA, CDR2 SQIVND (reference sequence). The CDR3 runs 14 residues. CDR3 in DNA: TGTGCCAGTAGGGACGGGGGAAGGGCAGATACGCAGTATTTT. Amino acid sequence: CASRDGGRADTQYF.

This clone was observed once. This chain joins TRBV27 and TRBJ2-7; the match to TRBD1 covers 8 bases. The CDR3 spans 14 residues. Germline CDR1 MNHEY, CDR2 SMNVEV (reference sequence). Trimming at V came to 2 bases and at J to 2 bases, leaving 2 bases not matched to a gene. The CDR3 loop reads CASSLLDRAYEQYF. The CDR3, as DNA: TGTGCCAGCAGTTTACTGGACAGGGCCTACGAGCAGTACTTC.

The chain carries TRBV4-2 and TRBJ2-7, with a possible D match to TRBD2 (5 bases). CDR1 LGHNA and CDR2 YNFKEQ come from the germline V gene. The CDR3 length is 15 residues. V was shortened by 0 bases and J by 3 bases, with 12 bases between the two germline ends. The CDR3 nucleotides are TGTGCCAGCAGCCAAGATATGTACGGAGGCTACGAGCAGTACTTC. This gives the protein CASSQDMYGGYEQYF.

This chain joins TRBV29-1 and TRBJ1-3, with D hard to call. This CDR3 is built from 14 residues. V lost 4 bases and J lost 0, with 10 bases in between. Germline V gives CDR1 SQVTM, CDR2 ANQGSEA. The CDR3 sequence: CSVVAVSSGNTIYF. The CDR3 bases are TGCAGCGTTGTGGCCGTGAGCTCTGGAAACACCATATATTTT.

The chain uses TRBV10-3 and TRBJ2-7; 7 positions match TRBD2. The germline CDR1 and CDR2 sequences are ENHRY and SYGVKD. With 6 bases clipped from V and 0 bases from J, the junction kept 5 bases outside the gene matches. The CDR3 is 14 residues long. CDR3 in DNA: TGTGCCATCAGGCAAGCGGGAACCTCCTACGAGCAGTACTTC. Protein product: CAIRQAGTSYEQYF.

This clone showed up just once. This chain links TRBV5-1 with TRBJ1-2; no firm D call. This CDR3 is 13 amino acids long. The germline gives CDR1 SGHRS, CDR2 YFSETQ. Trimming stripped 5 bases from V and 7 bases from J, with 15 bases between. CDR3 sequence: CASSPGWQAGYTF. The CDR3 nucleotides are TGCGCCAGCAGTCCAGGATGGCAGGCTGGCTACACCTTC.

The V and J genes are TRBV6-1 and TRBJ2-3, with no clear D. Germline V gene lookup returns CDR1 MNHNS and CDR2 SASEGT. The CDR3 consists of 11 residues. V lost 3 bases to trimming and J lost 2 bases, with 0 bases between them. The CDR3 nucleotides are TGTGCCAGCAGTGACACAGATACGCAGTATTTT. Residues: CASSDTDTQYF.

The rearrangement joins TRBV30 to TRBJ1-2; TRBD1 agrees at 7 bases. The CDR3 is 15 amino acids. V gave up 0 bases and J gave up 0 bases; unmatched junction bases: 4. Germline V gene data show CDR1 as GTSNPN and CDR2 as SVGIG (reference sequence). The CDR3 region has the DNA TGTGCCTGGAGTGTGACAGGGAAAGCTAACTATGGCTACACCTTC. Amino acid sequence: CAWSVTGKANYGYTF.

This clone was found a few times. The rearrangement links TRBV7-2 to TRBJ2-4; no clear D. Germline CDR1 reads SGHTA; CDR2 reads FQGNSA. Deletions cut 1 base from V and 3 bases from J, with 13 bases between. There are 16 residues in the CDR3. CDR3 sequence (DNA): TGTGCCAGCAGCTTAGACTCGTCGCAAAGCAAAAACATTCAGTACTTC. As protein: CASSLDSSQSKNIQYF.

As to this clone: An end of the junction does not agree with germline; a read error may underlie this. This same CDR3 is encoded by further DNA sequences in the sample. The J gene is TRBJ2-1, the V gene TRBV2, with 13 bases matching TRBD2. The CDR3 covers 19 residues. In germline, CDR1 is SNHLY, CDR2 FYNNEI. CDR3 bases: TGTGCCAGTGCTACCCCCGAACTAGCGGGAGGGCCCTCCCACAATGAGCAGTTCTTC. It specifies CASATPELAGGPSHNEQFF.

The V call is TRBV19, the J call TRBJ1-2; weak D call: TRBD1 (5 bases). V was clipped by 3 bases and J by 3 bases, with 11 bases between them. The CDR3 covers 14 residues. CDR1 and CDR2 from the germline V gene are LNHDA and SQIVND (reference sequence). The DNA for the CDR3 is TGTGCCAGTAGTATTGCTGTAGGGGACTATGGCTACACCTTC. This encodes CASSIAVGDYGYTF.

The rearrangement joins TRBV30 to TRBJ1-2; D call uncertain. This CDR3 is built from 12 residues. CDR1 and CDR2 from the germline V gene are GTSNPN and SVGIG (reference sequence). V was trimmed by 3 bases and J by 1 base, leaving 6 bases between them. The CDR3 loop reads CAWRNSNYGYTF. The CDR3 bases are TGTGCCTGGAGGAACAGTAACTATGGCTACACCTTC.

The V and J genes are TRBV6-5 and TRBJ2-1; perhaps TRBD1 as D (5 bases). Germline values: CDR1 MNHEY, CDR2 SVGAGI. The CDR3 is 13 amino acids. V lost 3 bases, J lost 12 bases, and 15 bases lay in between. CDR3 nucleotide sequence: TGTGCCAGCAGTTATTACAGGTTAGGTGCGCAGTTCTTC. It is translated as CASSYYRLGAQFF.

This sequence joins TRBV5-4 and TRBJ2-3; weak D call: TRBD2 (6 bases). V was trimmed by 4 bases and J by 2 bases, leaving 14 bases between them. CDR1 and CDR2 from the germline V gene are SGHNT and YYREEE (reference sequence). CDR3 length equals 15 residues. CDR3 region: CASSPRELNTDTQYF. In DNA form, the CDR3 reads TGTGCCAGCAGCCCCCGGGAGCTGAACACAGATACGCAGTATTTT.

The CDR3, as DNA: TGTGCCAGCAGTGATAAAGTTGCAGATACGCAGTATTTT. Translation gives CASSDKVADTQYF. V usage is TRBV2 and J usage is TRBJ2-3, with D unresolved. Deletions cut 3 bases from V and 4 bases from J, with 8 bases between. The CDR3 runs 13 residues. CDR1 and CDR2 (germline): SNHLY, FYNNEI.

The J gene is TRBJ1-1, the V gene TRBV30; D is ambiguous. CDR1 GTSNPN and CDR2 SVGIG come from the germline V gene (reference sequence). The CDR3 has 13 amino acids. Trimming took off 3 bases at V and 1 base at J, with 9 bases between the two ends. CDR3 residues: CAWRLHPNTEAFF. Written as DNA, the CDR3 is TGTGCCTGGAGGCTACACCCGAACACTGAAGCTTTCTTT.

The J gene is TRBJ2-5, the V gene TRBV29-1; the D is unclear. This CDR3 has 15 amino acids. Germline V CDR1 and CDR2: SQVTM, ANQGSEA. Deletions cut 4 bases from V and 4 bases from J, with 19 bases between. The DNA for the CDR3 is TGCAGCGTTGGAGGAGTGGGCGGTGGTAGAGAGACCCAGTACTTC. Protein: CSVGGVGGGRETQYF.

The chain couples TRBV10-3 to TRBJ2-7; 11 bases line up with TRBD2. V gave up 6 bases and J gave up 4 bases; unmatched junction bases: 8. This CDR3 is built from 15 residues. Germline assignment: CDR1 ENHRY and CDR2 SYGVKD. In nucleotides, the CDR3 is TGTGCCATCAGCCCACTAGCGGGAGATACATACGAGCAGTACTTC. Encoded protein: CAISPLAGDTYEQYF.